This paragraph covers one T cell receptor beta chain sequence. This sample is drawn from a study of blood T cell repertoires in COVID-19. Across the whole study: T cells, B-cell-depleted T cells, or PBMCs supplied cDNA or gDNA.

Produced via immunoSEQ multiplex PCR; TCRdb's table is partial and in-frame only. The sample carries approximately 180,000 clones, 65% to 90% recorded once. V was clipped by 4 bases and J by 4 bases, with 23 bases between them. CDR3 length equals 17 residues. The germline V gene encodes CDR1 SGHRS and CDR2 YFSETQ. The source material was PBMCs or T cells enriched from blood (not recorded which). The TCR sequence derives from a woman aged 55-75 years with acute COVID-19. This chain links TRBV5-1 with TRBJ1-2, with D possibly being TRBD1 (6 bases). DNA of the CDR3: TGCGCCAGCAGCCGAGCGGGGGGCGTCTCTGAAAGCTATGGCTACACCTTC. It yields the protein CASSRAGGVSESYGYTF.